The table lists the clone carrying this TCR beta chain with a few counts. Antigen: not known. The data were obtained in a study of identical twins. Germline V CDR1 and CDR2: ENHRY, SYGVKD. The CDR3 contains 13 residues. With 10 bases clipped from V and 7 bases from J, the junction kept 8 bases outside the gene matches. MiXCR was run by TCRdb on the 5' RACE reads, yielding one entry per CDR3 protein. The sample carries around 510,000 distinct CDR3 sequences, 13% to 15% recorded once. Study-wide results and caveats: With monozygotic twins, out-of-frame TCR alpha sharing exceeded what models estimated.

The sample was also linked to a second study, of yellow fever vaccine responses in identical twins.

Sequencing input: CD4+ T cells sorted from blood. The receptor's source is a woman aged 18-30 years in good health. The chain joins TRBV10-3 to TRBJ2-2; TRBD2 agrees at 8 bases. CDR3 in amino acids: CASSSGFNGELFF. In DNA form, the CDR3 reads TGTGCCAGTTCTAGCGGGTTTAACGGGGAGCTGTTTTTT.